This is a list of T cell receptor beta chains from one sample in a study of shared clonotypes between healthy human individuals. Sequencing was performed with immunoSEQ multiplex PCR; in TCRdb, only in-frame clones are kept and a portion is missing. Of 1 million to 1.2 million clones detected, approximately 77% appear once; the ten largest clones hold 0.89%. Sequences were obtained from memory CD4+ T cells from PBMCs. Receptors were obtained from a young man in good health. Some clones in this sample may be carry-over from other donors' samples. Each CDR3 is given with its conserved first and last residue. A D gene is named only where the DNA matches it firmly.

d_call,j_call,cdr3_length,v_call,cdr3_aa
TRBD2,TRBJ2-5,17,TRBV25-1,CASSEGVRAGGLETQYF
-,TRBJ2-3,17,TRBV27,CASSFIRSAREGDTQYF
-,TRBJ1-3,16,TRBV11-2,CASSLGGTYSGNTIYF
TRBD1,TRBJ2-7,15,TRBV5-4,CASSWTGTGLGEQYF
TRBD1,TRBJ1-2,14,TRBV2,CASGKGQGNYGYTF
-,TRBJ1-1,11,TRBV20-1,CSAKGRTEAFF
-,TRBJ2-1,14,TRBV4-3,CASSQVGLEYEQFF
-,TRBJ2-7,12,TRBV5-6,CASSLFRGEQYF
-,TRBJ2-3,13,TRBV11-2,CASSWGFTDTQYF
-,TRBJ1-2,15,TRBV28,CASRPTGVANYGYTF
-,TRBJ1-4,14,TRBV2,CASSLQTYNEKLFF
-,TRBJ1-5,16,TRBV28,CAQRGGRILGNQPQHF
TRBD2,TRBJ2-5,18,TRBV5-1,CASSNGLAGEVVWETQYF
-,TRBJ2-1,14,TRBV28,CASSSRRGRNEQFF
TRBD2,TRBJ2-1,17,TRBV19,CASSPYPSSGSRNEQFF
-,TRBJ2-7,15,TRBV19,CASSVPGRNTYEQYF
TRBD1,TRBJ2-3,17,TRBV19,CASRPAGQGVGPDTQYF
TRBD2,TRBJ2-1,12,TRBV2,CASSSLAGEQFF
TRBD2,TRBJ2-3,15,TRBV7-2,CASSYLAGTTDTQYF
TRBD2,TRBJ2-7,16,TRBV7-9,CASSFGEMGRAGEQYF
-,TRBJ1-1,16,TRBV19,CATSTPGQARGTEAFF
TRBD1,TRBJ1-3,15,TRBV28,CASSLWQGQGHTIYF
TRBD2,TRBJ2-2,19,TRBV11-2,CASSLEGTSGRPFTGELFF
-,TRBJ2-3,14,TRBV6-6,CASSYQVATDTQYF
-,TRBJ1-5,16,TRBV5-6,CASSLGGGFAGQPQHF
-,TRBJ2-3,15,TRBV5-1,CASRQAGGAADTQYF
TRBD1,TRBJ2-7,14,TRBV7-2,CASSAPRQGVEQYF
TRBD1,TRBJ2-3,15,TRBV5-1,CASSRTGYGTDTQYF
TRBD1,TRBJ1-5,14,TRBV28,CASSLLGQYQPQHF
TRBD2,TRBJ2-7,16,TRBV18,CASSLPGASGSYEQYF
-,TRBJ2-3,17,TRBV7-3,CASSLRTYGSAADTQYF
-,TRBJ2-4,16,TRBV7-9,CASSSQSLFNKNIQYF
TRBD1,TRBJ2-7,15,TRBV2,CASSRDRDRGMSSYF
-,TRBJ2-2,15,TRBV6-6,CATSRLSQNTGELFF
-,TRBJ2-3,12,TRBV19,CASSSQGDTQYF
-,TRBJ2-5,14,TRBV5-1,CASSFRTDQETQYF
-,TRBJ2-5,12,TRBV2,CASNSHRETQYF
-,TRBJ1-5,13,TRBV7-2,CASSLGRDQPQHF
TRBD1,TRBJ2-7,15,TRBV5-6,CASRAGGGSLGEQYF
-,TRBJ1-4,14,TRBV28,CASRSLATNEKLFF
-,TRBJ2-1,18,TRBV27,CASSFAAPGRKGHNEQFF
TRBD2,TRBJ2-2,14,TRBV11-2,CASGTSSGRGELFF
-,TRBJ2-1,15,TRBV5-1,CASSLVEGSRNEQFF
TRBD2,TRBJ2-3,15,TRBV7-8,CASSLAATSTDTQYF
-,TRBJ2-3,17,TRBV7-3,CASSLNRRGSSGDTQYF
-,TRBJ1-1,11,TRBV28,CASAGGSEAFF
-,TRBJ2-7,15,TRBV11-2,CASSLGAGANYEQYF
-,TRBJ2-3,13,TRBV2,CASPHGSGDTQYF
-,TRBJ2-7,18,TRBV9,CASSVPWRAGLSSYEQYF
TRBD1,TRBJ1-5,14,TRBV30,CAWSLGQGGQPQHF
TRBD2,TRBJ2-2,16,TRBV9,CASSVFERENTGELFF
-,TRBJ2-2,15,TRBV28,CASSLGLAGIGELFF
-,TRBJ1-2,11,TRBV20-1,CSAIRGGGYTF
-,TRBJ1-2,13,TRBV28,CASSRRDRYGYTF
TRBD2,TRBJ2-1,15,TRBV18,CASSPGTSGYNEQFF